This entry concerns a single T cell receptor beta chain. Assay: immunoSEQ multiplex PCR; the TCRdb copy retains only in-frame clones and omits some. Counted here are roughly 130,000 clones, roughly 84% occurring once; the ten biggest clones make up under 7%. All enrollees were about 18 to 89 years old and from around 25 US areas. Participant-reported clinical history was the basis for cohort assignment. These data are taken from a study of blood T cell repertoires in COVID-19. As for the study in general: Samples representing acute and convalescent COVID-19 were sourced from the United States, Italy and Spain.

Per the germline V gene, CDR1 is SGHRS and CDR2 is YFSETQ. With 1 base removed from V and 3 bases from J, the gap between germline ends came to 14 bases. This CDR3 has 15 residues. The sequencing sample was made of PBMCs or T cells enriched from blood (not recorded which). The source of this sequence is a man between 35 and 55 years old with acute COVID-19. This chain uses TRBV5-1 with TRBJ2-7; possibly TRBD1 for D (5 bases). The CDR3 sequence: CASSLRQGSYYEQYF. The CDR3 DNA reads as TGCGCCAGCAGCTTGAGGCAGGGTTCCTACTACGAGCAGTACTTC.